This T cell receptor beta chain was documented in a study of CD8 T cells in Susac syndrome. The V end lost 6 bases, the J end lost 7 bases, and 15 bases lay between the germline ends. CDR1 is MNHEY and CDR2 is SVGEGT in the germline V gene. The CDR3 length is 13 residues. It was with random hexamers that roughly 0.5 to 1 ug RNA was reverse transcribed. Each CDR3 protein gets one entry after TCRdb re-called the immunoSEQ multiplex PCR reads with MiXCR. This sample has some 200,000 distinct CDR3 sequences; 95% occur once, and the top ten carry 0.095%. The TCR originated in a human donor with multiple sclerosis. Sequencing used CD4+ T cells from PBMCs. The chain employs TRBV6-2 or TRBV6-3 and TRBJ1-2, with a tentative D call TRBD1 (6 bases). The CDR3 is CASSVQGATGYTF. The CDR3, as DNA: TGTGCCAGCAGCGTACAGGGAGCGACTGGCTACACCTTC.